One sample yielded the 21 T cell receptor beta chains listed below, sequenced in a study of blood T cell repertoires in COVID-19. Profiled with immunoSEQ multiplex PCR; TCRdb holds only in-frame clones, not every one. The sample lists roughly 150,000 clones; 88% were seen once. The material sequenced was peripheral blood. The receptors shown here come from a man in his fifties who had recovered from COVID-19.

CDR3 sequence (DNA): TGTGCCAGCAGTTTATTAGCGGGGGGGCCCGGGGAGCTGTTTTTT. Translated, it gives CASSLLAGGPGELFF. The V call is TRBV27, the J call TRBJ2-2; 11 positions match TRBD2. The CDR3 runs to 15 residues. The germline V gene has CDR1 MNHEY and CDR2 SMNVEV (reference sequence). The junction had 1 base not matched to a gene; V was cut back by 1 base and J by 6 bases.

CDR3 DNA: TGTGCCAGCCTAATGACAGATTCACCCCTCCACTTT. Protein product: CASLMTDSPLHF. This sequence joins TRBV2 and TRBJ1-6; TRBD1 might be the D (5 bases). Looked up from germline, CDR1 is SNHLY and CDR2 is FYNNEI. CDR3 size: 12 residues. Trimming removed 8 bases from V and 8 bases from J, with 10 bases in between.

The chain joins TRBV2 to TRBJ2-7; 9 bases match TRBD1. Germline lookup yields CDR1 SNHLY and CDR2 FYNNEI. V lost 6 bases, J lost 7 bases, and 4 bases stayed unmatched. CDR3 length equals 12 residues. DNA of the CDR3: TGTGCCAGCAGACAGGGGGCCAGGGAGCAGTACTTC. Its translation is CASRQGAREQYF. The entire variable domain, with the rest obtained from reference TRBV2 and TRBJ2-7, is as follows: EPEVTQTPSHQVTQMGQEVILRCVPISNHLYFYWYRQILGQKVEFLVSFYNNEISEKSEIFDDQFSVERPDGSNFTLKIRSTKLEDSAMYFCASRQGAREQYFGPGTRLTVT.

The chain joins TRBV19 to TRBJ1-5; D gene uncertain. V dropped 1 base and J dropped 4 bases, with 14 bases sitting between them. CDR1 LNHDA and CDR2 SQIVND come from the germline V gene (reference sequence). This CDR3 contains 16 residues. The CDR3 nucleotides are TGTGCCAGTAGTATAGTCGGCGGGATTGGGAATCAGCCCCAGCATTTT. This translates into CASSIVGGIGNQPQHF.

The chain carries TRBV5-6 and TRBJ2-5; tentative D call: TRBD2 (6 bases). CDR3 size: 16 residues. Germline V gene lookup returns CDR1 SGHDT and CDR2 YYEEEE. Trimming removed 3 bases from V and 5 bases from J, with 20 bases in between. The CDR3 loop reads CASSSGVGFGSETQYF. DNA for the CDR3: TGTGCCAGCAGCTCGGGAGTGGGCTTCGGAAGTGAGACCCAGTACTTC.

The chain couples TRBV7-2 to TRBJ2-5, with TRBD2 matching 12 bases. J lost 6 bases, V lost 5 bases, and 10 bases had no gene match. Germline CDR1 reads SGHTA; CDR2 reads FQGNSA. The CDR3 sequence is 16 residues long. The CDR3: CASSPPPGLAGKTQYF. The CDR3 DNA reads TGTGCCAGCAGCCCGCCGCCAGGACTAGCGGGAAAGACCCAGTACTTC.

The CDR3 nucleotides are TGTGCCAGCGGAGGCCCAGGGAACACCGGGGAGCTGTTTTTT. Amino acids: CASGGPGNTGELFF. The chain carries TRBV9 and TRBJ2-2, with a weak D call TRBD2 (5 bases). CDR3 length: 14 amino acids. CDR1 and CDR2 from the germline V gene are SGDLS and YYNGEE. The V end was cut by 7 bases, the J end by 1 base, with 11 bases between.

The chain carries TRBV15 and TRBJ1-1, with 10 nucleotides matching TRBD1. Germline-derived CDR1 and CDR2 are LNHNV and YYDKDF (reference sequence). The length of the CDR3 is 19 residues. Trimming at V came to 0 bases and at J to 1 base, leaving 11 bases not matched to a gene. Here the CDR3 DNA reads TGTGCCACCAGCAGAGATGGGAGAGGACAGGGGGAATCGAACACTGAAGCTTTCTTT. As protein: CATSRDGRGQGESNTEAFF.

V is TRBV9 and J is TRBJ2-4, with TRBD1 identical over 7 bases. V shed 2 bases and J 3 bases; nucleotides not matched to a gene: 8. The CDR3 has 16 amino acids. CDR1 and CDR2 (germline): SGDLS, YYNGEE. CDR3 in DNA: TGTGCCAGCAGCGTTACAGGGGAGATTGGCAAAAACATTCAGTACTTC. The encoded protein is CASSVTGEIGKNIQYF.

The chain joins TRBV7-6 to TRBJ1-4, with TRBD1 identical over 9 bases. This CDR3 is built from 14 residues. Trimming cost V 5 bases and J 5 bases; bases outside gene matches: 3. CDR1 SGHVS and CDR2 FNYEAQ come from the germline V gene. The CDR3 sequence is CASSAGTGNEKLFF. The DNA for the CDR3 is TGTGCCAGCAGCGCCGGGACAGGGAATGAAAAACTGTTTTTT.

This chain links TRBV2 with TRBJ2-5, with 11 positions matching TRBD2. The CDR3 contains 12 residues. Per the germline V gene, CDR1 is SNHLY and CDR2 is FYNNEI. Unmatched junction bases numbered 4, after V lost 11 bases and J lost 5 bases. CDR3 DNA: TGTGCCGGGACTAGCGGCGGGGAGACCCAGTACTTC. Translated: CAGTSGGETQYF. Together with reference TRBV2 and TRBJ2-5, the CDR3 gives the full variable domain: EPEVTQTPSHQVTQMGQEVILRCVPISNHLYFYWYRQILGQKVEFLVSFYNNEISEKSEIFDDQFSVERPDGSNFTLKIRSTKLEDSAMYFCAGTSGGETQYFGPGTRLLVL.

The rearrangement joins TRBV5-4 to TRBJ1-1; D unresolved. The CDR3 runs to 15 residues. Germline loops: CDR1 SGHNT, CDR2 YYREEE (reference sequence). V lost 1 base, J lost 1 base, and 11 bases lay in between. The CDR3 sequence is CASSLPMGQNTEAFF. The CDR3 DNA is TGTGCCAGCAGCTTGCCAATGGGCCAGAACACTGAAGCTTTCTTT.

This clone was detected only once. This rearrangement joins TRBV5-1 to TRBJ1-6; D may be TRBD1 (6 bases). From germline, CDR1 is SGHRS and CDR2 YFSETQ. The CDR3 runs to 15 residues. Trimming removed 3 bases at V and 6 bases at J, with 13 bases between. As DNA, the CDR3 is TGCGCCAGCAGCTCCCAGGGAGGGGGTAATTCACCCCTCCACTTT. Amino acids: CASSSQGGGNSPLHF.

The chain links TRBV9 to TRBJ1-3; weak D call: TRBD1 (6 bases). Per the germline V gene, CDR1 is SGDLS and CDR2 is YYNGEE. V was pared by 3 bases and J by 4 bases, with 11 bases between. This CDR3 spans 14 amino acids. CDR3 DNA sequence: TGTGCCAGCAGCGAAACAGGGACCGGAAACACCATATATTTT. This gives the protein CASSETGTGNTIYF.

This chain joins TRBV28 and TRBJ2-7, with 7 nucleotides matching TRBD1. The CDR3 contains 14 residues. Germline loops: CDR1 MDHEN, CDR2 SYDVKM. V lost 5 bases to trimming and J lost 4 bases; unmatched junction nucleotides: 8. CDR3 loop: CASSPRQGRYEQYF. CDR3 coding DNA: TGTGCCAGCAGTCCAAGACAGGGTCGGTACGAGCAGTACTTC.

On this clone: The sample carries other DNA sequences with the same CDR3. This chain uses TRBV6-5 with TRBJ1-6; D not resolved. The CDR3 sequence is 13 residues long. Germline CDR1 reads MNHEY; CDR2 reads SVGAGI. Trimming took 5 bases from V and 4 from J, leaving 6 bases between them. In nucleotides, the CDR3 is TGTGCCAGCAGTCCCCAATATAATTCACCCCTCCACTTT. This encodes CASSPQYNSPLHF.

The gene calls are TRBV18 and TRBJ1-5; D possibly corresponds to TRBD1 (5 bases). CDR3 length: 13 residues. The V end was cut by 1 base, the J end by 4 bases, with 5 bases between. Per germline, CDR1 KGHSH and CDR2 LQKENI. CDR3 in amino acids: CASSPHRNQPQHF. The CDR3 DNA follows: TGTGCCAGCTCACCACACAGGAATCAGCCCCAGCATTTT.

The chain employs TRBV6-2 or TRBV6-3 and TRBJ1-1; 9 bases align to TRBD1. CDR1 and CDR2 from the germline V gene are MNHEY and SVGEGT. This CDR3 contains 16 residues. Trimming at V came to 0 bases and at J to 6 bases, leaving 8 bases not matched to a gene. The CDR3: CASSYSRDRVSPEAFF. The CDR3 nucleotides are TGTGCCAGCAGTTACTCCCGGGACAGGGTTTCCCCTGAAGCTTTCTTT.

The chain employs TRBV6-1 and TRBJ2-7, with 7 positions matching TRBD1. The junction had 9 bases not matched to a gene; V was cut back by 6 bases and J by 1 base. CDR1 and CDR2 from the germline V gene are MNHNS and SASEGT. The CDR3 is made up of 15 amino acids. CDR3 amino acids: CASRGRQGESYEQYF. The CDR3 region has the DNA TGTGCCAGCAGGGGACGCCAGGGGGAGTCCTACGAGCAGTACTTC.

This rearrangement joins TRBV5-1 to TRBJ1-1, with TRBD1 matching 9 bases. From germline, CDR1 is SGHRS and CDR2 YFSETQ. The V segment lost 4 bases and the J segment 4 bases; nucleotides outside the gene matches: 5. This CDR3 spans 14 amino acids. The CDR3: CASSPGQGRTEAFF. The CDR3 DNA reads as TGCGCCAGCAGCCCAGGACAGGGGCGCACTGAAGCTTTCTTT.

This chain connects TRBV27 to TRBJ1-2; TRBD1 aligns across 8 bases. The V gene end was trimmed by 4 bases and the J gene end by 0 bases; junction bases not matched to a gene: 10. Germline loops: CDR1 MNHEY, CDR2 SMNVEV (reference sequence). This CDR3 region has 17 residues. CDR3 sequence reads: CASSSASGTGPNYGYTF. The CDR3, as DNA: TGTGCCAGCAGTTCCGCCTCCGGGACAGGACCTAACTATGGCTACACCTTC.